Each of the 27 T cell receptor beta chains below was sequenced from the same sample in a study of T-cell memory formation after mild COVID-19. TCRdb independently ran MiXCR on the 5' RACE reads; one entry per CDR3 protein. The sample consists of 150,000 to 200,000 distinct CDR3 sequences, approximately 10% of them appearing once. Sequencing used PBMCs or a T cell subset sorted from them (not recorded which). The receptors stem from a young man who had mild COVID-19 (a few samples of this study predate the infection). Cell type and time point are not known.

This clonotype was seen repeatedly, ten times or more. V is TRBV20-1 and J is TRBJ2-5, with a weak D call TRBD1 (7 bases). Per the germline V gene, CDR1 is DFQATT and CDR2 is SNEGSKA (reference sequence). Trimming took 5 bases from V and 4 from J, leaving 17 bases between them. This CDR3 is 14 amino acids long. The CDR3 region has the DNA TGCAGTGCTCCTATGACAGGGAGGCCAGAGACCCAGTACTTC. Translating it yields CSAPMTGRPETQYF.

The chain is built from TRBV4-1 and TRBJ1-5; no clear D. Trimming took off 2 bases at V and 0 bases at J, with 14 bases between the two ends. The germline V gene encodes CDR1 MGHRA and CDR2 YSYEKL. The CDR3 covers 17 residues. This CDR3 reads CASSQRQLGISNQPQHF. For the CDR3, the DNA is TGCGCCAGCAGCCAACGTCAGTTGGGGATTAGCAATCAGCCCCAGCATTTT.

This clonotype was detected only a few times. The chain joins TRBV5-1 to TRBJ2-5; 9 bases align to TRBD1. Per the germline V gene, CDR1 is SGHRS and CDR2 is YFSETQ. The length of the CDR3 is 15 residues. V lost 2 bases and J lost 5; bases outside the gene matches: 7. CDR3 in amino acids: CASSLVTGGSETQYF. The DNA for the CDR3 is TGCGCCAGCAGCTTAGTAACAGGGGGCTCGGAGACCCAGTACTTC.

J is TRBJ1-2 and V is TRBV10-3, with 7 bases aligning to TRBD1. V trimming: 7 bases; J trimming: 0 bases; junction bases outside the gene matches: 5. CDR1 is ENHRY, CDR2 SYGVKD, per germline. The CDR3 length is 14 residues. The CDR3 spells CAINRQGSNYGYTF. CDR3 in DNA: TGTGCCATCAACCGACAGGGATCTAACTATGGCTACACCTTC.

This clonotype was seen more than once but under ten times. V and J are TRBV12-3 or TRBV12-4 and TRBJ2-3, with 9 bases fitting TRBD2. The CDR3 runs 14 residues. The V gene end was trimmed by 3 bases and the J gene end by 5 bases; junction bases not matched to a gene: 3. The CDR3 sequence is CASSLSGGIDTQYF. DNA of the CDR3: TGTGCCAGCAGTTTGAGCGGGGGGATAGATACGCAGTATTTT.

This clonotype appeared a few times. V is TRBV6-5 and J is TRBJ1-6; weak D call: TRBD1 (5 bases). Trimming removed 6 bases from V and 9 bases from J, with 9 bases in between. Per germline, CDR1 MNHEY and CDR2 SVGAGI. CDR3 length: 12 residues. The CDR3 coding sequence is TGTGCCAGCAGGAGGGGTGGTTCACCCCTCCACTTT. This translates into CASRRGGSPLHF.

This clonotype turned up a few times. The rearrangement uses TRBV2 and TRBJ1-6, with D perhaps TRBD1 (5 bases). Germline lookup yields CDR1 SNHLY and CDR2 FYNNEI. V lost 8 bases to trimming and J lost 9 bases, with 14 bases between them. The CDR3 extends over 13 amino acids. Written as DNA, the CDR3 is TGTGCCAGCCTTGACAGTGGGTTTTCACCCCTCCACTTT. Protein sequence: CASLDSGFSPLHF.

This clonotype appeared a few times. This chain links TRBV20-1 with TRBJ2-2, with D tentatively TRBD1 (5 bases). Germline CDR1 and CDR2: DFQATT and SNEGSKA (reference sequence). This CDR3 is built from 13 residues. Between the trimmed V and J ends, which lost 6 bases and 3 bases, there was a span of 11 bases. The CDR3 is CSASQGYTGELFF. The CDR3 DNA reads TGCAGTGCCAGCCAGGGATACACCGGGGAGCTGTTTTTT.

This clonotype was observed at least ten times. The DNA for the CDR3 is TGTGCCACCAGTGATCCACAAACAGGGAGCGGGGAAAACATTCAGTACTTC. It encodes CATSDPQTGSGENIQYF. The chain recombines TRBV24-1 with TRBJ2-4; weak D call: TRBD2 (7 bases). Germline V gene sequence: CDR1 KGHDR, CDR2 SFDVKD. The CDR3 is 17 residues long. V was trimmed by 3 bases and J by 5 bases, leaving 19 bases between them.

The chain carries TRBV28 and TRBJ1-3; no reliable D call. Germline values: CDR1 MDHEN, CDR2 SYDVKM. CDR3 length: 16 amino acids. V was pared by 1 base and J by 0 bases, with 10 bases between. DNA of the CDR3: TGTGCCAGCAGTTTATCGGCAGGCCTCTCTGGAAACACCATATATTTT. Its translation: CASSLSAGLSGNTIYF.

At least ten counts were recorded for this clonotype. The V gene is TRBV20-1, the J gene TRBJ2-7; 8 nucleotides align to TRBD1. In germline, CDR1 is DFQATT, CDR2 SNEGSKA (reference sequence). Losses at the gene ends were 4 bases for V and 6 bases for J; bases not matched to a gene: 5. CDR3 size: 12 residues. As DNA, the CDR3 is TGCAGTGCTATAGGACAGGGAGGCGAGCAGTACTTC. Translated: CSAIGQGGEQYF.

This clonotype has only a few counts. The chain uses TRBV4-1 and TRBJ2-2; 9 bases match TRBD1. The CDR3 spans 16 residues. The J segment lost 4 bases and the V segment lost 4 bases, leaving 7 bases of the junction unmatched. In germline, CDR1 is MGHRA, CDR2 YSYEKL. The CDR3 coding sequence is TGCGCCAGCAGCCCGTCGGGGACAGGGCTCACCGGGGAGCTGTTTTTT. This codes for CASSPSGTGLTGELFF.

This clonotype has a handful of counts. V usage is TRBV7-6 and J usage is TRBJ2-3; 8 bases align to TRBD2. Looked up from germline, CDR1 is SGHVS and CDR2 is FNYEAQ. The CDR3 sequence is 15 residues long. The V and J ends lost 4 bases and 6 bases, in that order; junction bases with no gene match: 9. DNA for the CDR3: TGTGCCAGCAGCTCCCCGGGACTAGGTGATGATACGCAGTATTTT. This sequence encodes CASSSPGLGDDTQYF. Together with reference TRBV7-6 and TRBJ2-3, the CDR3 gives the full variable domain: GAGVSQSPRYKVTKRGQDVALRCDPISGHVSLYWYRQALGQGPEFLTYFNYEAQQDKSGLPNDRFSAERPEGSISTLTIQRTEQRDSAMYRCASSSPGLGDDTQYFGPGTRLTVL.

The chain joins TRBV6-5 to TRBJ2-3; D could derive from TRBD1 or TRBD2 (5 bases each). The CDR3 runs to 12 residues. Germline values: CDR1 MNHEY, CDR2 SVGAGI. V gave up 5 bases and J gave up 14 bases, with 17 bases separating them. DNA for the CDR3: TGTGCCAGCAGTCCCACCGGGACGCGGTGGTATTTT. Translated, it gives CASSPTGTRWYF.

This clonotype was counted only a few times. The chain combines TRBV7-2 with TRBJ1-2, with D uncertain. The V end was cut by 5 bases, the J end by 6 bases, with 7 bases between. The germline V gene encodes CDR1 SGHTA and CDR2 FQGNSA. CDR3 length: 11 residues. CDR3 sequence: CASSPLDGYTF. For the CDR3, the DNA is TGTGCCAGCAGCCCTCTCGATGGCTACACCTTC.

This clonotype was found a few times. The chain couples TRBV30 to TRBJ2-7, with D possibly matching TRBD1 (5 bases). The CDR3 totals 12 residues. Looked up from germline, CDR1 is GTSNPN and CDR2 is SVGIG (reference sequence). V was shortened by 3 bases and J by 5 bases, with 11 bases between the two germline ends. Written as DNA, the CDR3 is TGTGCCTGGAGAGGTCAGGGCAACGAGCAGTACTTC. It encodes CAWRGQGNEQYF.

This clonotype was seen only a few times. The chain joins TRBV6-5 to TRBJ2-7; tentative D call: TRBD2 (5 bases). This CDR3 is 15 amino acids long. The germline CDR1 and CDR2 sequences are MNHEY and SVGAGI. V lost 2 bases, J lost 2 bases, and 13 bases lay in between. The CDR3 DNA reads TGTGCCAGCAGTTACCCTCGGGCCGGGACCTACGAGCAGTACTTC. Translating gives CASSYPRAGTYEQYF.

The CDR3 DNA sequence: TGTGCCAGCACTCCGTCGGGCACAGATACGCAGTATTTT. Translated, it gives CASTPSGTDTQYF. The chain uses TRBV6-2 or TRBV6-3 and TRBJ2-3; no clear D. The CDR3 length is 13 residues. The V end lost 7 bases, the J end lost 1 base, and 9 bases lay between the germline ends. Germline V gene lookup returns CDR1 MNHEY and CDR2 SVGEGT.

There are a few counts of this clonotype. The genes are TRBV2 and TRBJ1-4; the D is unclear. V lost 6 bases and J 0 bases, leaving 8 bases between the germline ends. The CDR3 has 14 residues. CDR1 is SNHLY, CDR2 FYNNEI, per germline. CDR3 sequence: CASSPYATNEKLFF. Written as DNA, the CDR3 is TGTGCCAGCAGCCCTTATGCAACTAATGAAAAACTGTTTTTT. The entire variable domain, with the rest obtained from reference TRBV2 and TRBJ1-4, is as follows: EPEVTQTPSHQVTQMGQEVILRCVPISNHLYFYWYRQILGQKVEFLVSFYNNEISEKSEIFDDQFSVERPDGSNFTLKIRSTKLEDSAMYFCASSPYATNEKLFFGSGTQLSVL.

At least ten counts were recorded for this clonotype. This chain links TRBV4-1 with TRBJ2-1; TRBD2 might be the D (6 bases). CDR1 MGHRA and CDR2 YSYEKL come from the germline V gene. The CDR3 loop spans 14 amino acids. Trimming stripped 4 bases from V and 6 bases from J, with 13 bases between. The CDR3 DNA is TGCGCCAGCAGCCCGGGACTCCTGGGCAATGAGCAGTTCTTC. Its translation: CASSPGLLGNEQFF.

The J gene is TRBJ1-2, the V gene TRBV9, with 7 bases identical to TRBD1. From germline, CDR1 is SGDLS and CDR2 YYNGEE. The CDR3 has 13 amino acids. V was pared by 4 bases and J by 8 bases, with 8 bases of the junction left unmatched. The CDR3 sequence: CASSTSGGLGYTF. DNA of the CDR3: TGTGCCAGCAGCACCTCAGGGGGGTTAGGCTACACCTTC.

This rearrangement joins TRBV5-1 to TRBJ2-2, with 10 positions matching TRBD1. Germline CDR1 SGHRS, CDR2 YFSETQ. Unmatched junction bases numbered 7, after V lost 2 bases and J lost 6 bases. The CDR3 spans 16 residues. The DNA for the CDR3 is TGCGCCAGCAGCTTACCGGGACAGGGGAGTTCCGGGGAGCTGTTTTTT. This gives the protein CASSLPGQGSSGELFF.

The chain recombines TRBV12-3 or TRBV12-4 with TRBJ1-2; 9 bases fit TRBD1. Germline trimming cut 6 bases from V and 5 bases from J; bases unmatched to any gene: 13. This CDR3 contains 16 residues. The CDR3 region is CASRQSGTGTGYGYTF. In DNA form, the CDR3 reads TGTGCCAGCAGACAATCCGGGACAGGGACTGGGTATGGCTACACCTTC.

This clonotype came up many times. The chain has TRBV12-3 or TRBV12-4 and TRBJ2-4, with 9 bases identical to TRBD1. The V gene end was trimmed by 3 bases and the J gene end by 8 bases; junction bases not matched to a gene: 5. This CDR3 is built from 14 residues. The CDR3 nucleotides are TGTGCCAGCAGTTTTTTAAGACAGGGGGACATTCAGTACTTC. Amino acids: CASSFLRQGDIQYF.

The V gene is TRBV5-1, the J gene TRBJ2-2; D ambiguous. The CDR3 runs to 13 residues. Germline V lookup: CDR1 SGHRS, CDR2 YFSETQ. V was shortened by 4 bases and J by 6 bases, with 10 bases between the two germline ends. CDR3 DNA sequence: TGCGCCAGCAGCCCCGTAGGCCCCGGGGAGCTGTTTTTT. It translates to CASSPVGPGELFF.

This clonotype was detected only a few times. J is TRBJ2-3 and V is TRBV7-9; D ambiguous. The V and J ends lost 2 bases and 6 bases respectively, with 9 bases between them. The germline gives CDR1 SEHNR, CDR2 FQNEAQ (reference sequence). The CDR3 covers 13 residues. The CDR3 bases are TGTGCCAGCAGCTTAAAATCCCAGGATACGCAGTATTTT. As protein: CASSLKSQDTQYF. Looking up the rest from reference TRBV7-9 and TRBJ2-3 gives the full variable domain: DTGVSQNPRHKITKRGQNVTFRCDPISEHNRLYWYRQTLGQGPEFLTYFQNEAQLEKSRLLSDRFSAERPKGSFSTLEIQRTEQGDSAMYLCASSLKSQDTQYFGPGTRLTVL.

A few counts support this clonotype. This chain uses TRBV7-2 with TRBJ1-1; no reliable D call. Germline-derived CDR1 and CDR2 are SGHTA and FQGNSA. The V end lost 5 bases, the J end lost 3 bases, and 19 bases lay between the germline ends. The CDR3 has 16 residues. This chain's CDR3 is CASSPRKLGYDTEAFF. CDR3 bases: TGTGCCAGCAGCCCCCGCAAGCTGGGGTACGACACTGAAGCTTTCTTT.